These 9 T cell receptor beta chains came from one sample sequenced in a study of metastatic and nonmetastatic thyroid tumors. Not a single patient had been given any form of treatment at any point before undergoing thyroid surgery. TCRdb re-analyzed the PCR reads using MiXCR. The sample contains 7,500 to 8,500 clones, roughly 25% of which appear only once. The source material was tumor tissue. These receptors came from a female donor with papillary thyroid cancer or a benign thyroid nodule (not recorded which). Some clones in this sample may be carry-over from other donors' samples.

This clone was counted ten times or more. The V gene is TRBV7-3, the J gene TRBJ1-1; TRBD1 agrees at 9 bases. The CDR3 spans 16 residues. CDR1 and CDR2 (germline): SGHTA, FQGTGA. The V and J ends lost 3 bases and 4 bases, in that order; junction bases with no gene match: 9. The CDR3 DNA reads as TGTGCCAGCAGCTTTAGAGGGACAGGGCGAGGCACTGAAGCTTTCTTT. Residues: CASSFRGTGRGTEAFF.

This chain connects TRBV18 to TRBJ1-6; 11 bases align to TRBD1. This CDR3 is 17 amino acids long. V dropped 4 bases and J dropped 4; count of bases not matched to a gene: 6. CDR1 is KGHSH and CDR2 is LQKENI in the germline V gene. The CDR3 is CASSLRTGGEYNSPLHF. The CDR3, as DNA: TGTGCCAGCTCACTACGGACAGGGGGCGAGTATAATTCACCCCTCCACTTT.

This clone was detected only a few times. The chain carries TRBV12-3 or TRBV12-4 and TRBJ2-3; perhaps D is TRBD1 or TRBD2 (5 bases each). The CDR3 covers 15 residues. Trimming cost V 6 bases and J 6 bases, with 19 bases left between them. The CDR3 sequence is CASRFWGPQSDTQYF. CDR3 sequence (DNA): TGTGCCAGCAGATTCTGGGGACCGCAGTCGGATACGCAGTATTTT.

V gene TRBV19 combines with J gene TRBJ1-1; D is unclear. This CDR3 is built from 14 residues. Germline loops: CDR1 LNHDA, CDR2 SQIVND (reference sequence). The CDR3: CRSSSKVLATEAFF. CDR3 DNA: TGTCGCAGTAGTAGTAAGGTGCTGGCCACTGAAGCTTTCTTT.

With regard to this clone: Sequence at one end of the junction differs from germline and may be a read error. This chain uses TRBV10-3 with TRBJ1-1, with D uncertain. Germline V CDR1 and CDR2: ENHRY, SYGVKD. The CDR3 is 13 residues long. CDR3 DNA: TGTGCCATCCGTGAGTCCAGAGAGTCTGAAGCTTTCTTT. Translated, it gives CAIRESRESEAFF.

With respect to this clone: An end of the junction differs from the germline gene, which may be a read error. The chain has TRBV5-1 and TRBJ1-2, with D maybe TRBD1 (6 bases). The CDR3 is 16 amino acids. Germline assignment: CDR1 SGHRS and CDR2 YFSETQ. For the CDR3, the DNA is TGCGCCAGCAGCCTCGGGGACGCGGGGGCTAACTATGGCTGCACCTTC. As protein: CASSLGDAGANYGCTF.

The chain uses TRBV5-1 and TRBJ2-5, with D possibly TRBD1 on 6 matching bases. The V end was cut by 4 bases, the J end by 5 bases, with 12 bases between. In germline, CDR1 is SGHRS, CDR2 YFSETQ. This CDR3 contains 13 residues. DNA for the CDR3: TGCGCCAGCAGCCTGACTGGGGGCGAGACCCAGTACTTC. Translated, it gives CASSLTGGETQYF.

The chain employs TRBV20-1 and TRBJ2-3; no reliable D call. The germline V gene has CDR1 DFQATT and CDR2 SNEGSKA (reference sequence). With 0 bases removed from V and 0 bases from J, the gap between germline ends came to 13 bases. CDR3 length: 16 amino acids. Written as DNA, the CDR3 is TGCAGTGCTAGAGATCGACAACACCTTAGCACAGATACGCAGTATTTT. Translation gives CSARDRQHLSTDTQYF.

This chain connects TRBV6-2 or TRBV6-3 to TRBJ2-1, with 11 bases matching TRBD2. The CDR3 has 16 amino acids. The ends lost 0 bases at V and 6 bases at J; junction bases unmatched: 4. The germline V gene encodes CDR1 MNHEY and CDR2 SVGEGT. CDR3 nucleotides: TGTGCCAGCAGTTACTCAGGACTAGCGGGTGCCAATGAGCAGTTCTTC. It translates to CASSYSGLAGANEQFF.